This entry features one TCR beta chain sequence. This entry comes from a study of blood T cell repertoires in COVID-19. For the study at large: The United States, Italy and Spain supplied acute and convalescent COVID-19 samples.

The authors' processing: Reference gene primers were amplified, and this amplification served to estimate nucleated cell counts. Sequencing was performed with immunoSEQ multiplex PCR; in TCRdb, only in-frame clones are kept and a portion is missing. That table is the source of V, J and clone size, and D and trimming were worked out from the DNA. The sample yields about 260,000 clones, more than 70% seen once. V lost 8 bases to trimming and J lost 0 bases, with 16 bases between them. The CDR3 sequence is 16 residues long. Germline values: CDR1 SNHLY, CDR2 FYNNEI. Sequencing was carried out using peripheral blood. The clonotype originates from a woman in her forties or fifties with acute or convalescent COVID-19. V is TRBV2 and J is TRBJ1-4; no clear D gene. CDR3 region: CASGLPGGPTNEKLFF. CDR3 DNA: TGTGCCAGCGGATTGCCGGGAGGCCCAACTAATGAAAAACTGTTTTTT. Complete variable domain (other parts from reference TRBV2 and TRBJ1-4): EPEVTQTPSHQVTQMGQEVILRCVPISNHLYFYWYRQILGQKVEFLVSFYNNEISEKSEIFDDQFSVERPDGSNFTLKIRSTKLEDSAMYFCASGLPGGPTNEKLFFGSGTQLSVL.